The 30 T cell receptor beta chains presented below share a single source sample, sequenced in a study of blood T cells in healthy people across ages (dated by TCRdb to the mid-2010s). The library was made by 5' RACE. TCRdb shows the sequencer as Illumina HiSeq 2500. A second PCR of roughly 7 to 12 cycles was run with a J-beta primer mix and a sample-barcoded 5' primer. TCRdb ran its own pipeline on the public reads, namely fastp trimming at Q25 and MiXCR clone calling, and kept in-frame beta chains. Each entry is one CDR3 protein sequence, shown with its most common DNA and genes. Here the sample has 650,000 to 950,000 distinct CDR3 sequences; 40% to 50% occur a single time. The top ten clonotypes cover roughly 19% of the sample. The sample comprised blood. The receptors derive from a man aged 55 to 69 in good health.

This clonotype was counted between two and nine times. The chain's CDR3 is CASSYSIGSTSSPLHF. DNA for the CDR3: TGTGCCAGCAGTTACTCGATAGGCAGTACGAGTTCACCCCTCCACTTT. The chain combines TRBV6-5 with TRBJ1-6; D uncertain. The CDR3 runs to 16 residues. The germline CDR1 and CDR2 sequences are MNHEY and SVGAGI. The V end was cut by 0 bases, the J end by 9 bases, with 15 bases between.

This chain's CDR3 is CASGTVSNQPQHF. The DNA for the CDR3 is TGTGCCAGCGGGACAGTTTCCAATCAGCCCCAGCATTTT. The rearrangement joins TRBV2 to TRBJ1-5, with 7 bases aligning to TRBD1. Germline lookup yields CDR1 SNHLY and CDR2 FYNNEI. The CDR3 extends over 13 amino acids. V dropped 8 bases and J dropped 3; count of bases not matched to a gene: 4.

The chain uses TRBV6-5 and TRBJ2-1; D is tentatively TRBD1 or TRBD2 (5 bases each). Germline CDR1 MNHEY, CDR2 SVGAGI. This CDR3 spans 15 amino acids. V was clipped by 7 bases and J by 5 bases, with 18 bases between them. CDR3 sequence (DNA): TGTGCCAGCACCCCAGCCGGGACCCCAAACAATGAGCAGTTCTTC. The encoded protein is CASTPAGTPNNEQFF.

This sequence joins TRBV19 and TRBJ2-1; 7 bases are a match to TRBD1. CDR1 and CDR2 (germline): LNHDA, SQIVND (reference sequence). The V gene end was trimmed by 3 bases and the J gene end by 3 bases; junction bases not matched to a gene: 11. The CDR3 is 17 amino acids. CDR3 sequence (DNA): TGTGCCAGTAGTATGAATGGTAGAGGGGGCGGCTACAATGAGCAGTTCTTC. This codes for CASSMNGRGGGYNEQFF.

The chain links TRBV5-1 to TRBJ2-1; a weak D match, TRBD1 (5 bases). Trimming left V 4 bases short and J 3 bases short, with 14 bases between. CDR1 is SGHRS, CDR2 YFSETQ, per germline. This CDR3 is 15 amino acids long. The CDR3 loop reads CASSPDNFGYNEQFF. The CDR3 DNA sequence: TGCGCCAGCAGCCCGGACAACTTCGGCTACAATGAGCAGTTCTTC.

V and J are TRBV11-2 and TRBJ2-2; the D gene is possibly TRBD1 (6 bases). Germline V gene sequence: CDR1 SGHAT, CDR2 FQNNGV. Trimming cost V 5 bases and J 4 bases, with 11 bases left between them. The CDR3 covers 14 residues. The CDR3 DNA follows: TGTGCCAGCAGCCCCGGACAGTTCACCGGGGAGCTGTTTTTT. It specifies CASSPGQFTGELFF.

The genes are TRBV7-2 and TRBJ1-1, with D perhaps matching TRBD1 (5 bases). V was cut by 3 bases and J by 8 bases, with 13 bases left in between. Germline CDR1 reads SGHTA; CDR2 reads FQGNSA. There are 13 residues in the CDR3. The CDR3 here is CASSLTRDAEAFF. CDR3 bases: TGTGCCAGCAGCTTGACCCGGGACGCAGAAGCTTTCTTT.

This chain links TRBV6-2 or TRBV6-3 with TRBJ1-1; TRBD1 matches at 8 bases. Unmatched junction bases numbered 11, after V lost 6 bases and J lost 2 bases. The germline CDR1 and CDR2 sequences are MNHEY and SVGEGT. This CDR3 is 16 amino acids long. CDR3 DNA sequence: TGTGCCAGCAGGCCACATCAGGGGGCGCGTAACACTGAAGCTTTCTTT. It encodes CASRPHQGARNTEAFF.

The chain joins TRBV6-1 to TRBJ1-4; D is possibly TRBD1 (6 bases). Per germline, CDR1 MNHNS and CDR2 SASEGT. Trimming shortened V by 5 bases and J by 15 bases, and 16 bases separated the two germline ends. CDR3 length: 12 residues. CDR3 nucleotide sequence: TGTGCCAGCAGTTTGTTTCCCGGACAGATGTTTTTT. Residues: CASSLFPGQMFF.

In this sample, this clonotype turned up a few times. V usage is TRBV7-2 and J usage is TRBJ1-2; D remains unclear. This CDR3 comprises 14 residues. Germline V CDR1 and CDR2: SGHTA, FQGNSA. Between the trimmed V and J ends, which lost 1 base and 7 bases, there was a span of 13 bases. The CDR3 region is CASSLEEQVPGYTF. CDR3 DNA: TGTGCCAGCAGCTTAGAGGAGCAGGTTCCTGGCTACACCTTC.

The chain couples TRBV13 to TRBJ2-7; D is uncertain. Germline CDR1 is PRHDT and CDR2 is FYEKMQ (reference sequence). CDR3 length: 16 residues. With 3 bases removed from V and 2 bases from J, the gap between germline ends came to 17 bases. CDR3 nucleotides: TGTGCCAGCAGCTTGACCCTCAGCAGGTCTCCCTACGAGCAGTACTTC. As protein: CASSLTLSRSPYEQYF.

The V call is TRBV30, the J call TRBJ2-3; 12 bases map to TRBD2. V was pared by 7 bases and J by 5 bases, with 10 bases of the junction left unmatched. CDR3 length equals 15 residues. Germline CDR1 and CDR2: GTSNPN and SVGIG (reference sequence). The DNA for the CDR3 is TGTGCCTCTGCGACTAGCGGGGGTATAAGAGATACGCAGTATTTT. Amino acid sequence: CASATSGGIRDTQYF. Filled out from reference TRBV30 and TRBJ2-3, the complete variable domain reads SQTIHQWPATLVQPVGSPLSLECTVEGTSNPNLYWYRQAAGRGLQLLFYSVGIGQISSEVPQNLSASRPQDRQFILSSKKLLLSDSGFYLCASATSGGIRDTQYFGPGTRLTVL.

The chain uses TRBV7-9 and TRBJ1-3; no definite D call. Trimming took 3 bases from V and 4 from J, leaving 4 bases between them. The CDR3 runs to 12 residues. CDR1 and CDR2 from the germline V gene are SEHNR and FQNEAQ (reference sequence). CDR3 amino acids: CASSLSGNTIYF. The CDR3 nucleotides read TGTGCCAGCAGCTTGTCAGGAAACACCATATATTTT.

In its sample, this clonotype was seen a few times. The V and J genes are TRBV10-3 and TRBJ2-4, with 9 bases identical to TRBD1. The J call may be faulty, since TRBJ2-7 better matches the DNA end. In germline, CDR1 is ENHRY, CDR2 SYGVKD. CDR3 length: 13 residues. The CDR3 reads CATAGQGEYEQYF. The CDR3 bases are TGTGCCACCGCGGGACAGGGAGAATACGAGCAGTACTTC.

The chain has TRBV12-3 or TRBV12-4 and TRBJ2-5; D could derive from TRBD1 or TRBD2 (5 bases each). The CDR3 is 14 residues long. V lost 5 bases and J lost 11, with 21 bases in between. The CDR3 here is CASSVSRRLGEQYF. CDR3 in DNA: TGTGCCAGCAGTGTATCCAGGAGGTTGGGGGAGCAGTACTTC.

This rearrangement joins TRBV24-1 to TRBJ2-5; weak D call: TRBD2 (6 bases). The DNA end is a closer match to TRBJ2-7, so the J assignment may be wrong. Germline loops: CDR1 KGHDR, CDR2 SFDVKD. This CDR3 has 12 residues. CDR3 residues: CATSAVGGEQYF. As DNA, the CDR3 is TGTGCCACCAGTGCAGTCGGGGGCGAGCAGTACTTC.

With respect to this clonotype: A much larger clone differs by one base, so this may be a read error. The chain joins TRBV10-3 to TRBJ2-5; D ambiguous. Deletions cut 3 bases from V and 11 bases from J, with 19 bases between. CDR1 is ENHRY, CDR2 SYGVKD, per germline. The CDR3 is 14 amino acids. The CDR3: CAISEPHRADEQYF. DNA for the CDR3: TGTGCCATCAGTGAACCGCATAGGGCAGATGAGCAGTACTTC.

This chain links TRBV12-3 or TRBV12-4 with TRBJ1-1; D remains unclear. V shed 6 bases and J shed 7 bases, with 12 bases lying between them. The CDR3 runs 12 residues. The CDR3 is CASSQDGLEAFF. CDR3 nucleotides: TGTGCCAGCAGCCAGGACGGACTTGAAGCTTTCTTT.

This chain connects TRBV27 to TRBJ1-2; maybe TRBD1 (5 bases). This CDR3 comprises 13 residues. With 7 bases removed from V and 6 bases from J, the gap between germline ends came to 15 bases. Germline CDR1 and CDR2: MNHEY and SMNVEV (reference sequence). CDR3 bases: TGTGCCAGCACCCCAAGGCGGGGGGATGGCTACACCTTC. Its translation: CASTPRRGDGYTF.

This clonotype came up a few times. J is TRBJ2-5 and V is TRBV7-2; 7 bases line up with TRBD2. The ends lost 2 bases at V and 2 bases at J; junction bases unmatched: 5. CDR3 size: 15 residues. Germline V gene data show CDR1 as SGHTA and CDR2 as FQGNSA. The CDR3 reads CASSLRRGRQETQYF. CDR3 nucleotides: TGTGCCAGCAGCTTACGGCGGGGGAGGCAAGAGACCCAGTACTTC.

A few counts support this clonotype. The rearrangement uses TRBV3-1 and TRBJ2-7, with 7 bases aligning to TRBD1. The length of the CDR3 is 15 residues. Germline-derived CDR1 and CDR2 are LGHDT and YNNKEL (reference sequence). J gave up 3 bases and V 1 base, and 6 bases lay outside the gene matches. The CDR3 loop is CASSQGTQGNYEQYF. In DNA form, the CDR3 reads TGTGCCAGCAGCCAAGGTACACAGGGGAACTACGAGCAGTACTTC.

V is TRBV5-1 and J is TRBJ2-1, with D possibly TRBD1 on 5 matching bases. CDR3 length: 14 residues. V was cut by 4 bases and J by 4 bases, with 12 bases left in between. Germline values: CDR1 SGHRS, CDR2 YFSETQ. Here the CDR3 DNA reads TGCGCCAGCAGCGTGGAGACAGATTACAATGAGCAGTTCTTC. Its protein product is CASSVETDYNEQFF.

The chain combines TRBV5-1 with TRBJ1-1; 10 bases agree with TRBD1. CDR3 size: 16 residues. Germline V gene data show CDR1 as SGHRS and CDR2 as YFSETQ. V shed 7 bases, J shed 2 bases, and the junction held 11 bases outside the gene matches. CDR3 DNA: TGCGCCAGCGGCCTCGGGACAGGGGCAGGAAACACTGAAGCTTTCTTT. Encoded protein: CASGLGTGAGNTEAFF.

The J gene is TRBJ1-2, the V gene TRBV6-2 or TRBV6-3, with D tentatively TRBD1 (6 bases). The CDR3 spans 15 residues. Germline V CDR1 and CDR2: MNHEY, SVGEGT. Trimming stripped 8 bases from V and 0 bases from J, with 16 bases between. In DNA, the CDR3 is TGTGCCAGCGGAAGGCCAGGGGAAGCTAACTATGGCTACACCTTC. Its translation is CASGRPGEANYGYTF.

The genes are TRBV7-9 and TRBJ1-2; 8 bases match TRBD1. The CDR3 sequence is 13 residues long. J gave up 8 bases and V 10 bases, and 12 bases lay outside the gene matches. Germline values: CDR1 SEHNR, CDR2 FQNEAQ (reference sequence). CDR3 DNA: TGTGCCACCGGACAGGGAGTTGCGGGGGGCTACACCTTC. As protein: CATGQGVAGGYTF. The full variable domain, rest sourced from reference TRBV7-9 and TRBJ1-2, is DTGVSQNPRHKITKRGQNVTFRCDPISEHNRLYWYRQTLGQGPEFLTYFQNEAQLEKSRLLSDRFSAERPKGSFSTLEIQRTEQGDSAMYLCATGQGVAGGYTFGSGTRLTVV.

This clonotype has only one observation. This chain joins TRBV7-8 and TRBJ2-3; perhaps D is TRBD1 or TRBD2 (6 bases each). The V gene lost 3 bases and the J gene lost 6 bases, with 16 bases spanning the gap. Germline CDR1 and CDR2: SGHVS and FQNEAQ. This CDR3 has 15 residues. CDR3 loop: CASSLGGRAQDTQYF. CDR3 DNA sequence: TGTGCCAGCAGCTTGGGGGGCCGAGCCCAGGATACGCAGTATTTT.

This rearrangement joins TRBV6-1 to TRBJ1-1; maybe TRBD1 (5 bases). The CDR3 loop spans 16 amino acids. The V gene lost 5 bases and the J gene lost 1 base, with 17 bases spanning the gap. CDR1 MNHNS and CDR2 SASEGT come from the germline V gene. CDR3 region: CASSPSWGAGNTEAFF. In DNA, the CDR3 is TGTGCCAGCAGTCCCTCTTGGGGCGCCGGGAACACTGAAGCTTTCTTT.

The chain links TRBV7-2 to TRBJ1-6, with D possibly being TRBD1 (5 bases). In germline, CDR1 is SGHTA, CDR2 FQGNSA. Trimming cost V 2 bases and J 15 bases, with 8 bases left between them. The CDR3 has 11 residues. Here the CDR3 reads CASSLTGHLHF. Here the CDR3 DNA reads TGTGCCAGCAGCTTAACCGGACACCTCCACTTT.

This rearrangement joins TRBV6-6 to TRBJ1-5; a weak D match, TRBD1 (6 bases). CDR1 and CDR2 (germline): MNHNY, SVGAGI (reference sequence). The CDR3 runs to 16 residues. V was pared by 2 bases and J by 7 bases, with 18 bases between. CDR3 sequence: CASSYPARGAGQPQHF. CDR3 in DNA: TGTGCCAGCAGTTACCCTGCGAGGGGGGCTGGGCAGCCCCAGCATTTT.

The chain joins TRBV5-1 to TRBJ2-3, with 8 bases matching TRBD1. CDR3 size: 12 residues. Trimming took 9 bases from V and 4 from J; bases not matched to a gene: 4. From germline, CDR1 is SGHRS and CDR2 YFSETQ. Here the CDR3 DNA reads TGCGCCACCGGACAGGGCGCAGATACGCAGTATTTT. This encodes CATGQGADTQYF.